This note documents a single T cell receptor beta chain sequence. V gave up 1 base and J gave up 7 bases; unmatched junction bases: 6. The V gene's germline CDR1 is LGHNT and CDR2 FRNRAP. The CDR3 contains 15 residues. This entry belongs to a study of blood T cell repertoires in COVID-19. Sequencing used immunoSEQ multiplex PCR; TCRdb keeps in-frame clones, though not all of them. The table lists around 76,000 clones, around 88% of them singletons. The receptor comes from a man aged 60-69 years with acute or convalescent COVID-19. Material: peripheral blood. The V gene is TRBV12-5, the J gene TRBJ2-3; 9 nucleotides match TRBD1. CDR3 sequence: CASGLEGQGANTQYF. The CDR3 DNA reads as TGTGCTAGTGGTTTGGAGGGACAGGGTGCAAATACGCAGTATTTT.